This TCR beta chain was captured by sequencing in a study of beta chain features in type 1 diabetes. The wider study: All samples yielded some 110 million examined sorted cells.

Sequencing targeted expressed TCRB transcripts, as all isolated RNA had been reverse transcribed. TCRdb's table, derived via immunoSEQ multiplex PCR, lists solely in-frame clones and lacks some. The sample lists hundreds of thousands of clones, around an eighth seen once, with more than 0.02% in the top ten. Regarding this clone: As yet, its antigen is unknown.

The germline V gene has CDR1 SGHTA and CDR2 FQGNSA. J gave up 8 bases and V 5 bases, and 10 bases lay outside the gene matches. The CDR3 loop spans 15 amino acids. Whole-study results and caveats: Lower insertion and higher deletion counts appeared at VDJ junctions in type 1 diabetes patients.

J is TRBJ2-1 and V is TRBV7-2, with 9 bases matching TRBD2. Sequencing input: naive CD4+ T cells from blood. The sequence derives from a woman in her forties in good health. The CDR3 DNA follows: TGTGCCAGCAGCCGGAGCGGGGGGCCAGCCGATGAGCAGTTCTTC. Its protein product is CASSRSGGPADEQFF.